The 16 T cell receptor beta chains reported below all come from one sample, sequenced in a study of blood T cell repertoires in COVID-19. Generated by immunoSEQ multiplex PCR, the TCRdb table keeps only in-frame clones and is missing some. Here the sample spans more than 110,000 clones, about four fifths being singletons. Sequencing input: peripheral blood. These receptors all come from a man at least 80 years old with acute or convalescent COVID-19.

The chain links TRBV7-2 to TRBJ2-3; the D is unclear. Germline CDR1 reads SGHTA; CDR2 reads FQGNSA. V was trimmed by 5 bases and J by 0 bases, leaving 12 bases between them. The CDR3 has 15 residues. DNA of the CDR3: TGTGCCAGCAGCCGCGTTAGAACTAGCACAGATACGCAGTATTTT. This encodes CASSRVRTSTDTQYF.

This clone has only one observation. This chain joins TRBV11-3 and TRBJ1-1, with D possibly being TRBD1 (5 bases). The germline CDR1 and CDR2 sequences are SGHNT and YENEEA. V gave up 4 bases and J gave up 5 bases, with 11 bases separating them. The CDR3 contains 13 residues. As DNA, the CDR3 is TGTGCCAGCAGCTCCTTTGGGGCTACTGAAGCTTTCTTT. It is translated as CASSSFGATEAFF.

This chain connects TRBV5-1 to TRBJ1-2, with D possibly matching TRBD1 (5 bases). The germline V and J ends were trimmed by 2 bases and 0 bases, with 8 bases remaining between them. Germline V gene sequence: CDR1 SGHRS, CDR2 YFSETQ. The CDR3 loop spans 14 amino acids. The CDR3 sequence: CASSFGGPNYGYTF. The CDR3 region has the DNA TGCGCCAGCAGCTTCGGGGGACCTAACTATGGCTACACCTTC.

This clone was seen only once. J is TRBJ1-5 and V is TRBV6-5; D is unclear. The germline gives CDR1 MNHEY, CDR2 SVGAGI. The germline V and J ends were trimmed by 8 bases and 4 bases, with 9 bases remaining between them. CDR3 length: 12 residues. Here the CDR3 DNA reads TGTGCCAGCCGGAGTGGGAATCAGCCCCAGCATTTT. Translating it yields CASRSGNQPQHF.

The chain employs TRBV4-2 and TRBJ1-3; D is unresolved. CDR1 and CDR2 from the germline V gene are LGHNA and YNFKEQ. CDR3 length: 16 residues. Trimming stripped 6 bases from V and 1 base from J, with 16 bases between. CDR3 protein: CASSRDLVGSGNTIYF. The DNA for the CDR3 is TGTGCCAGCAGTCGGGATTTGGTGGGATCTGGAAACACCATATATTTT.

V and J are TRBV28 and TRBJ1-5; a weak D match, TRBD1 (6 bases). V lost 5 bases, J lost 9 bases, and 14 bases lay in between. Germline V gene lookup returns CDR1 MDHEN and CDR2 SYDVKM. The CDR3 contains 13 residues. In DNA, the CDR3 is TGTGCCAGCAGTGGAGGGGGGGGAGGGCCCCAGCATTTT. The encoded protein is CASSGGGGGPQHF.

The chain links TRBV28 to TRBJ1-6, with D possibly TRBD1 on 6 matching bases. Germline CDR1 MDHEN, CDR2 SYDVKM. V shed 7 bases and J shed 10 bases, with 20 bases lying between them. CDR3 length: 15 residues. The CDR3 bases are TGTGCCAGCATTTCTGCCAGGGGACGGGGCTCACCCCTCCACTTT. Amino acid sequence: CASISARGRGSPLHF.

This clone was seen a handful of times. The chain is built from TRBV27 and TRBJ2-7; 7 nucleotides match TRBD2. Germline V gene sequence: CDR1 MNHEY, CDR2 SMNVEV (reference sequence). This CDR3 has 13 amino acids. V shed 6 bases, J shed 2 bases, and the junction held 4 bases outside the gene matches. The chain's CDR3 is CASRTRGAYEQYF. CDR3 in DNA: TGTGCCAGCAGGACTCGGGGGGCCTACGAGCAGTACTTC.

The genes are TRBV28 and TRBJ1-6; tentative D call: TRBD1 (6 bases). The V end was cut by 6 bases, the J end by 6 bases, with 12 bases between. Germline V gene sequence: CDR1 MDHEN, CDR2 SYDVKM. The CDR3 consists of 14 residues. CDR3 amino acids: CASRQGQRNSPLHF. The CDR3 bases are TGTGCCAGCAGGCAGGGACAACGTAATTCACCCCTCCACTTT.

This clone was seen a few times. The V call is TRBV15, the J call TRBJ1-1; perhaps TRBD1 as D (6 bases). CDR3 size: 17 residues. Deletions cut 0 bases from V and 1 base from J, with 15 bases between. The germline CDR1 and CDR2 sequences are LNHNV and YYDKDF (reference sequence). Written as DNA, the CDR3 is TGTGCCACCAGCAGAGATAGAACAGGGAACGGGAACACTGAAGCTTTCTTT. Translated: CATSRDRTGNGNTEAFF.

The table lists this clone with a count of one. V and J are TRBV7-9 and TRBJ2-7; D ambiguous. The CDR3 length is 12 residues. Looked up from germline, CDR1 is SEHNR and CDR2 is FQNEAQ (reference sequence). Trimming took 0 bases from V and 6 from J, leaving 6 bases between them. CDR3 DNA sequence: TGTGCCAGCAGCTTAGCTGTCGGCGAGCAGTACTTC. As protein: CASSLAVGEQYF. The full variable domain, with the rest looked up from reference TRBV7-9 and TRBJ2-7, is DTGVSQNPRHKITKRGQNVTFRCDPISEHNRLYWYRQTLGQGPEFLTYFQNEAQLEKSRLLSDRFSAERPKGSFSTLEIQRTEQGDSAMYLCASSLAVGEQYFGPGTRLTVT.

For the CDR3, the DNA is TGTGCCAGTAGTACCTCGACAGTCTCCTACGAGCAGTACTTC. The encoded protein is CASSTSTVSYEQYF. The chain combines TRBV19 with TRBJ2-7; the D gene is possibly TRBD1 (5 bases). Germline V gives CDR1 LNHDA, CDR2 SQIVND (reference sequence). This CDR3 comprises 14 residues. The V and J ends lost 4 bases and 0 bases respectively, with 10 bases between them.

The chain uses TRBV5-1 and TRBJ1-2; D not resolved. The CDR3 totals 14 residues. Trimming shortened V by 0 bases and J by 8 bases, and 14 bases separated the two germline ends. Germline assignment: CDR1 SGHRS and CDR2 YFSETQ. The CDR3 here is CASSLAGNSGGYTF. CDR3 nucleotides: TGCGCCAGCAGCTTGGCCGGCAACAGCGGGGGCTACACCTTC.

The gene calls are TRBV19 and TRBJ2-7; D might be TRBD1 (6 bases). The germline V gene encodes CDR1 LNHDA and CDR2 SQIVND (reference sequence). This CDR3 has 12 amino acids. V was trimmed by 9 bases and J by 4 bases, leaving 13 bases between them. CDR3 bases: TGTGCCAGCGAGGGGCAGGGGTACGAGCAGTACTTC. It specifies CASEGQGYEQYF.

J is TRBJ1-5 and V is TRBV4-1; tentatively, D is TRBD1 (5 bases). Germline assignment: CDR1 MGHRA and CDR2 YSYEKL. CDR3 length: 16 amino acids. Trimming pared 0 bases from V and 6 bases from J, leaving 15 bases between. In nucleotides, the CDR3 is TGCGCCAGCAGCCAAGATAGGGGCGGGGGAGCTCAGCCCCAGCATTTT. Protein sequence: CASSQDRGGGAQPQHF.

The CDR3 region is CASGQGGSRTGELFF. CDR3 nucleotide sequence: TGTGCCAGCGGGCAGGGCGGGAGCCGCACCGGGGAGCTGTTTTTT. The chain uses TRBV6-5 and TRBJ2-2; 7 bases are a match to TRBD2. The germline gives CDR1 MNHEY, CDR2 SVGAGI. Trimming at V came to 8 bases and at J to 4 bases, leaving 10 bases not matched to a gene. This CDR3 region has 15 residues.